These 29 T cell receptor beta chains were all obtained from the same sample, sequenced in a study of T-cell memory formation after mild COVID-19. TCRdb re-called the 5' RACE reads with MiXCR, one entry per CDR3 protein. The sample gives about 170,000 distinct CDR3 sequences, 13% of which show up once; 2.5% to 3.5% is in the top ten. Sequencing was performed on PBMCs or a T cell subset sorted from them (not recorded which). These receptors all stem from a man aged 18 to 30 who had mild COVID-19 (a few samples of this study predate the infection). Cell type and time point are not known.

This clonotype was counted a few times. J is TRBJ1-5 and V is TRBV20-1, with D maybe TRBD1 (6 bases). With 6 bases removed from V and 0 bases from J, the gap between germline ends came to 9 bases. Germline CDR1 is DFQATT and CDR2 is SNEGSKA (reference sequence). The CDR3 covers 13 residues. The CDR3 reads CSAGGLSNQPQHF. The CDR3 nucleotides read TGCAGTGCCGGGGGGCTTAGCAATCAGCCCCAGCATTTT.

The rearrangement uses TRBV7-3 and TRBJ2-1; possibly TRBD2 for D (6 bases). V lost 2 bases, J lost 8 bases, and 10 bases lay in between. In germline, CDR1 is SGHTA, CDR2 FQGTGA. This CDR3 spans 13 amino acids. CDR3 sequence: CASSLGRDYEQFF. The CDR3, as DNA: TGTGCCAGCAGCTTAGGCAGGGACTATGAGCAGTTCTTC. Filled out from reference TRBV7-3 and TRBJ2-1, the complete variable domain reads GAGVSQTPSNKVTEKGKYVELRCDPISGHTALYWYRQSLGQGPEFLIYFQGTGAADDSGLPNDRFFAVRPEGSVSTLKIQRTERGDSAVYLCASSLGRDYEQFFGPGTRLTVL.

A few counts support this clonotype. The rearrangement uses TRBV15 and TRBJ1-5; no clear D. This CDR3 has 13 residues. V lost 3 bases to trimming and J lost 5 bases, with 8 bases between them. CDR1 is LNHNV, CDR2 YYDKDF, per germline (reference sequence). The CDR3 DNA sequence: TGTGCCACCAGCAGCGGCCCACATCAGCCCCAGCATTTT. It encodes CATSSGPHQPQHF.

This clonotype came up a few times. The chain carries TRBV4-3 and TRBJ1-2; a possible D gene is TRBD1 (6 bases). The V end lost 1 base, the J end lost 7 bases, and 19 bases lay between the germline ends. This CDR3 region has 16 residues. CDR1 is LGHNA, CDR2 YSLEER, per germline. For the CDR3, the DNA is TGCGCCAGCAGCCAAGCTGACGGGGGGCGCCTGAGTGGCTACACCTTC. Translated: CASSQADGGRLSGYTF.

The chain couples TRBV6-5 to TRBJ1-2; 8 nucleotides align to TRBD1. Trimming cost V 0 bases and J 7 bases; bases outside gene matches: 7. The germline gives CDR1 MNHEY, CDR2 SVGAGI. The CDR3 totals 15 residues. The CDR3 DNA reads TGTGCCAGCAGTTACTCTGGGACAGGAGGTTTTGGCTACACCTTC. It is translated as CASSYSGTGGFGYTF.

As to this clonotype: A read error may account for a junction end that differs from germline. The chain employs TRBV19 and TRBJ2-7, with D possibly matching TRBD2 (5 bases). This CDR3 contains 14 residues. From germline, CDR1 is LNHDA and CDR2 SQIVND (reference sequence). CDR3 bases: TGTGCAAGTAGTAGAGGGTTGGAGTCCTACGAGCAGTACTTC. It is translated as CASSRGLESYEQYF.

V usage is TRBV2 and J usage is TRBJ2-3; D assignment may be TRBD1 or TRBD2 (6 bases each). Germline values: CDR1 SNHLY, CDR2 FYNNEI. The CDR3 is 14 amino acids. V was cut by 4 bases and J by 4 bases, with 12 bases left in between. The CDR3 loop is CASSVEGDADTQYF. The CDR3 nucleotides read TGTGCCAGCAGTGTGGAGGGGGACGCAGATACGCAGTATTTT.

The chain is built from TRBV20-1 and TRBJ2-1; 9 positions agree with TRBD1. Per the germline V gene, CDR1 is DFQATT and CDR2 is SNEGSKA (reference sequence). The V segment lost 5 bases and the J segment 5 bases; nucleotides outside the gene matches: 4. The CDR3 contains 13 residues. CDR3 nucleotides: TGCAGTGCTCCACGGACAGGGGACAATGAGCAGTTCTTC. Protein product: CSAPRTGDNEQFF.

In this sample, this clonotype turned up a few times. The gene calls are TRBV5-5 and TRBJ2-4, with a weak D call TRBD2 (5 bases). Deletions cut 0 bases from V and 6 bases from J, with 13 bases between. CDR3 length: 15 residues. Germline V CDR1 and CDR2: SGHKS, YYEKEE (reference sequence). This CDR3 is CASSLGGSRGNIQYF. CDR3 DNA sequence: TGTGCCAGCAGCTTGGGTGGGTCCCGGGGAAACATTCAGTACTTC.

The chain is built from TRBV5-1 and TRBJ2-1; perhaps TRBD2 as D (5 bases). V gave up 7 bases and J gave up 8 bases, with 22 bases separating them. The CDR3 extends over 15 amino acids. CDR1 and CDR2 from the germline V gene are SGHRS and YFSETQ. The CDR3 coding sequence is TGCGCCAGCGGACGTAGTGGTGCCGCGGGTGATGAGCAGTTCTTC. Its protein product is CASGRSGAAGDEQFF.

There are a few counts of this clonotype. The genes are TRBV6-5 and TRBJ1-1, with 7 nucleotides matching TRBD1. The V gene end was trimmed by 8 bases and the J gene end by 10 bases; junction bases not matched to a gene: 13. The CDR3 is 13 residues long. Looked up from germline, CDR1 is MNHEY and CDR2 is SVGAGI. This chain's CDR3 is CASHDPGGLAAFF. CDR3 coding DNA: TGTGCCAGCCATGACCCAGGGGGTCTCGCAGCTTTCTTT.

Only a few counts were recorded for this clonotype. The chain carries TRBV20-1 and TRBJ2-3; 9 bases line up with TRBD2. Trimming removed 5 bases from V and 3 bases from J; junction bases left unmatched: 12. The CDR3 is 16 residues long. CDR1 and CDR2 (germline): DFQATT, SNEGSKA (reference sequence). The CDR3 nucleotides are TGCAGTGCTGCGGGAGGGGGGGGCGTTGTAACAGATACGCAGTATTTT. Its protein is CSAAGGGGVVTDTQYF.

V usage is TRBV15 and J usage is TRBJ2-5; D perhaps matches TRBD1 (6 bases). This CDR3 comprises 15 residues. In germline, CDR1 is LNHNV, CDR2 YYDKDF (reference sequence). Trimming removed 0 bases at V and 1 base at J, with 9 bases between. The CDR3 DNA reads as TGTGCCACCAGCAGAGATTCGACAGGCCAAGAGACCCAGTACTTC. Translated, it gives CATSRDSTGQETQYF. The whole variable domain, filled in from reference TRBV15 and TRBJ2-5, reads DAMVIQNPRYQVTQFGKPVTLSCSQTLNHNVMYWYQQKSSQAPKLLFHYYDKDFNNEADTPDNFQSRRPNTSFCFLDIRSPGLGDTAMYLCATSRDSTGQETQYFGPGTRLLVL.

This clonotype was seen a handful of times. The rearrangement uses TRBV3-1 and TRBJ2-2; 9 positions match TRBD1. V lost 4 bases to trimming and J lost 6 bases; unmatched junction nucleotides: 6. This CDR3 is built from 15 residues. Germline CDR1 LGHDT, CDR2 YNNKEL (reference sequence). The CDR3 loop is CASSPRDRVPGELFF. In nucleotides, the CDR3 is TGTGCCAGCAGCCCCCGGGACAGGGTCCCCGGGGAGCTGTTTTTT.

This clonotype was detected only a few times. The V and J genes are TRBV7-9 and TRBJ2-7, with D maybe TRBD1 (5 bases). CDR3 length: 13 amino acids. V shed 6 bases and J shed 5 bases, with 14 bases lying between them. Germline V gene data show CDR1 as SEHNR and CDR2 as FQNEAQ (reference sequence). The CDR3 sequence is CASSKWGLDEQYF. Here the CDR3 DNA reads TGTGCCAGCAGTAAGTGGGGCCTCGACGAGCAGTACTTC.

V is TRBV18 and J is TRBJ2-2; possibly TRBD2 for D (5 bases). Trimming took 4 bases from V and 5 from J, leaving 8 bases between them. Germline V gives CDR1 KGHSH, CDR2 LQKENI. The CDR3 totals 13 residues. In DNA, the CDR3 is TGTGCCAGCTCACAAGGACTGACCGGGGAGCTGTTTTTT. Amino acids: CASSQGLTGELFF.

This clonotype appeared many times. The V gene is TRBV7-9, the J gene TRBJ2-3; 7 nucleotides line up with TRBD1. The CDR3 totals 15 residues. Germline V gene data show CDR1 as SEHNR and CDR2 as FQNEAQ (reference sequence). With V trimmed by 3 bases and J by 4 bases, 7 bases remained unmatched. For the CDR3, the DNA is TGTGCCAGCAGCTTCACCGGGACAGTTGCAGATACGCAGTATTTT. Protein sequence: CASSFTGTVADTQYF.

This clonotype appeared a few times. CDR3 amino acids: CASSLAGPRDEQFF. The CDR3 bases are TGCGCCAGCAGCTTGGCGGGACCTAGAGATGAGCAGTTCTTC. The chain couples TRBV5-1 to TRBJ2-1, with D possibly called TRBD1 or TRBD2 (5 bases each). V lost 0 bases to trimming and J lost 8 bases, with 12 bases between them. CDR1 is SGHRS and CDR2 is YFSETQ in the germline V gene. The CDR3 runs 14 residues.

This clonotype was observed a few times. This chain joins TRBV18 and TRBJ2-7; the D gene could be TRBD1 or TRBD2 (6 bases each). Germline CDR1 reads KGHSH; CDR2 reads LQKENI. V lost 5 bases to trimming and J lost 2 bases, with 13 bases between them. The CDR3 is 14 residues long. The CDR3 loop is CASSSEGGPYEQYF. DNA of the CDR3: TGTGCCAGCTCATCTGAGGGGGGCCCCTACGAGCAGTACTTC.

This clonotype was seen at least ten times. This chain links TRBV7-8 with TRBJ2-3, with TRBD1 identical over 9 bases. CDR1 is SGHVS, CDR2 FQNEAQ, per germline. J gave up 3 bases and V 4 bases, and 11 bases lay outside the gene matches. The CDR3 extends over 17 amino acids. The CDR3, as DNA: TGTGCCAGCAGCTCTAGATCCGGGACAGGGTATACAGATACGCAGTATTTT. Its protein is CASSSRSGTGYTDTQYF.

This sequence joins TRBV6-5 and TRBJ1-2; TRBD1 matches at 9 bases. Germline CDR1 reads MNHEY; CDR2 reads SVGAGI. This CDR3 comprises 15 residues. J was trimmed by 4 bases and V by 6 bases; bases with no gene match: 9. CDR3 in amino acids: CASRVPGQGGYGYTF. The CDR3 bases are TGTGCCAGCAGAGTCCCGGGACAGGGAGGCTATGGCTACACCTTC.

This clonotype has a count of ten or more. This chain connects TRBV20-1 to TRBJ2-7; a weak D match, TRBD2 (6 bases). CDR3 length: 14 amino acids. With 3 bases removed from V and 0 bases from J, the gap between germline ends came to 12 bases. CDR1 is DFQATT and CDR2 is SNEGSKA in the germline V gene (reference sequence). The CDR3 is CSASGGLSSYEQYV. CDR3 coding DNA: TGCAGTGCTAGCGGGGGTCTGAGCTCCTACGAGCAGTACGTC.

The chain joins TRBV6-6 to TRBJ1-6; D ambiguous. The germline gives CDR1 MNHNY, CDR2 SVGAGI (reference sequence). The ends were cut back, 6 bases at V and 0 bases at J, with 12 bases in the middle. This CDR3 has 16 residues. The CDR3: CASRLTASSYNSPLHF. DNA of the CDR3: TGTGCCAGCAGATTGACCGCGAGCTCCTATAATTCACCCCTCCACTTT.

This chain links TRBV14 with TRBJ1-1, with D perhaps matching TRBD1 (5 bases). The germline CDR1 and CDR2 sequences are SGHDN and FVKESK. V lost 3 bases, J lost 9 bases, and 11 bases lay in between. The CDR3 consists of 12 residues. DNA for the CDR3: TGTGCCAGCAGCCAGTCGACAGTTAAAGCTTTCTTT. This encodes CASSQSTVKAFF. Filled out from reference TRBV14 and TRBJ1-1, the complete variable domain reads EAGVTQFPSHSVIEKGQTVTLRCDPISGHDNLYWYRRVMGKEIKFLLHFVKESKQDESGMPNNRFLAERTGGTYSTLKVQPAELEDSGVYFCASSQSTVKAFFGQGTRLTVV.

This chain links TRBV29-1 with TRBJ1-1; possible D gene TRBD1, 5 bases. The CDR3 runs 14 residues. The V gene lost 7 bases and the J gene lost 0 bases, with 15 bases spanning the gap. Germline values: CDR1 SQVTM, CDR2 ANQGSEA. This CDR3 is CSGRRSTVNTEAFF. CDR3 nucleotides: TGCAGCGGCAGAAGGTCGACAGTGAACACTGAAGCTTTCTTT.

Regarding this clonotype: This clone may be a read error of a much larger clone one base away. V gene TRBV5-1 combines with J gene TRBJ2-1; 14 nucleotides line up with TRBD2. This CDR3 has 17 residues. In germline, CDR1 is SGHRS, CDR2 YFSETQ. The trim removed 4 bases at V and 8 bases at J, leaving 11 bases unmatched. The CDR3 loop reads CASSLPTSGGAIDEQFF. CDR3 coding DNA: TGCGCCAGCAGCCTGCCGACTAGCGGGGGGGCGATCGATGAGCAGTTCTTC.

In this sample, this clonotype turned up a few times. This chain joins TRBV4-2 and TRBJ2-5; maybe TRBD2 (7 bases). This CDR3 is 15 amino acids long. V lost 0 bases, J lost 11 bases, and 19 bases lay in between. CDR1 is LGHNA, CDR2 YNFKEQ, per germline. The CDR3: CASSQDYGGRFSQYF. The CDR3 region has the DNA TGTGCCAGCAGCCAAGATTACGGGGGGCGGTTCTCTCAGTACTTC.

This clonotype appeared a few times. The genes are TRBV10-3 and TRBJ2-1; D is undetermined. This CDR3 has 13 residues. Germline lookup yields CDR1 ENHRY and CDR2 SYGVKD. The V end lost 0 bases, the J end lost 8 bases, and 8 bases lay between the germline ends. CDR3 in amino acids: CAISESANHEQFF. CDR3 nucleotides: TGTGCCATCAGTGAGTCGGCTAACCATGAGCAGTTCTTC.

The V and J genes are TRBV28 and TRBJ2-7, with D possibly being TRBD1 (6 bases). The V end was cut by 4 bases, the J end by 6 bases, with 19 bases between. The CDR3 sequence is 15 residues long. Germline V lookup: CDR1 MDHEN, CDR2 SYDVKM. The CDR3 reads CASSSLTDRLPEQYV. CDR3 sequence (DNA): TGTGCCAGCAGTTCCCTGACTGACAGGCTCCCCGAGCAGTACGTC.